This T cell receptor (beta chain) was observed in a study of blood T cell repertoires in COVID-19. The data were produced by immunoSEQ multiplex PCR, yet TCRdb's version contains in-frame clones alone and is incomplete. Seen here are some 320,000 clones, 85% observed once, and the top ten hold under 2%. The sequence was obtained from a woman aged 25-40 years who had been exposed to COVID-19. Sequenced material: PBMCs or T cells enriched from blood (not recorded which).

The CDR3 DNA reads as TGTGCCAGCAGTGACCGGGACTCCCCGTTCTTC. Translated: CASSDRDSPFF. The V gene is TRBV25-1, the J gene TRBJ2-1; a weak D match, TRBD2 (6 bases). The ends were cut back, 3 bases at V and 15 bases at J, with 12 bases in the middle. The CDR3 is 11 residues long. The germline gives CDR1 MGHDK, CDR2 SYGVNS.